The 19 T cell receptor beta chains below all came from one sample that was sequenced in a study of a mutant IDH1 vaccine in newly diagnosed glioma (dated by TCRdb to the early 2020s). Preparation of the library involved the immunoSEQ multiplex PCR assay. TCRdb re-hosts the immuneACCESS table, in-frame sequences only. Its copies lack some clones; in the studies checked, an unresolved V gene accounts for under half of them, and the cause for the rest is not known. The sample data list about 69,000 clones, and around 86% of these were observed just once. Clones ranked in the top ten supply 1.5% to 2% of the sample. In light of the paper, this sample's time point label describes: week 35, safety follow-up. A 20-mer mutant IDH1 peptide at 300 micrograms in Montanide made up each vaccine dose, which was injected subcutaneously together with topical imiquimod. No antigen has been assigned to these receptors.

The sample was PBMCs, taken from a glioma patient whose treatment included an IDH1 peptide vaccine. Source of these receptors: a man aged 30 to 45 with glioma.

About this clone itself: Germline is not matched at one junction end, which may reflect a read error. This chain uses TRBV7-2 with TRBJ2-1; 7 bases align to TRBD2. The CDR3 has 15 residues. In germline, CDR1 is SGHTA, CDR2 FQGNSA. As DNA, the CDR3 is TGTGCCAGCAGCTTAGGTAGCGGGCATTCCAATGAGCAGCTCTTC. Translation: CASSLGSGHSNEQLF.

This chain links TRBV28 with TRBJ2-5, with D possibly being TRBD1 (5 bases). The V gene's germline CDR1 is MDHEN and CDR2 SYDVKM. The CDR3 totals 16 residues. V was trimmed by 3 bases and J by 5 bases, leaving 19 bases between them. The CDR3 protein is CASSFLEGQGGETQYF. DNA of the CDR3: TGTGCCAGCAGTTTTCTCGAAGGGCAGGGTGGCGAGACCCAGTACTTC.

This chain joins TRBV5-1 and TRBJ2-3, with 8 bases aligning to TRBD1. CDR1 and CDR2 from the germline V gene are SGHRS and YFSETQ. J was trimmed by 4 bases and V by 3 bases; bases with no gene match: 7. The CDR3 has 15 amino acids. The CDR3 region is CASSSDRGVPDTQYF. CDR3 nucleotide sequence: TGCGCCAGCAGCTCCGACAGGGGAGTTCCAGATACGCAGTATTTT.

V gene TRBV13 combines with J gene TRBJ1-5; D might be TRBD1 (6 bases). Between the trimmed V and J ends, which lost 5 bases and 7 bases, there was a span of 18 bases. Germline V gene data show CDR1 as PRHDT and CDR2 as FYEKMQ (reference sequence). The CDR3 has 15 residues. The CDR3 sequence is CASSLTGNPAQPQHF. CDR3 DNA: TGTGCCAGCAGCCTCACAGGGAATCCAGCCCAGCCCCAGCATTTT.

V usage is TRBV11-2 and J usage is TRBJ2-7; 12 nucleotides align to TRBD2. The CDR3 contains 18 residues. The germline V gene has CDR1 SGHAT and CDR2 FQNNGV. V shed 4 bases and J 0 bases; nucleotides not matched to a gene: 10. CDR3 in DNA: TGTGCCAGCAGCTCTCTGACTAGCGGGGGCCCCAGCTCCTACGAGCAGTACTTC. Protein sequence: CASSSLTSGGPSSYEQYF.

The chain couples TRBV30 to TRBJ1-1; possibly TRBD1 for D (6 bases). The V end was cut by 5 bases, the J end by 8 bases, with 12 bases between. Looked up from germline, CDR1 is GTSNPN and CDR2 is SVGIG (reference sequence). This CDR3 comprises 11 residues. This chain's CDR3 is CAWEQGSEAFF. For the CDR3, the DNA is TGTGCCTGGGAACAGGGCTCCGAAGCTTTCTTT.

V gene TRBV13 combines with J gene TRBJ2-3; D is ambiguous. The CDR3 runs to 11 residues. Trimming stripped 3 bases from V and 2 bases from J, with 0 bases between. The germline CDR1 and CDR2 sequences are PRHDT and FYEKMQ (reference sequence). The CDR3 bases are TGTGCCAGCAGCTTCACAGATACGCAGTATTTT. It specifies CASSFTDTQYF.

The chain links TRBV9 to TRBJ2-7; D tentatively reads TRBD1 or TRBD2 (5 bases each). V was trimmed by 4 bases and J by 2 bases, leaving 13 bases between them. From germline, CDR1 is SGDLS and CDR2 YYNGEE. The CDR3 has 14 amino acids. CDR3 nucleotides: TGTGCCAGCAGCCCTAGAGGGGCTACCTACGAGCAGTACTTC. This codes for CASSPRGATYEQYF. Full variable domain (missing parts from reference TRBV9 and TRBJ2-7): DSGVTQTPKHLITATGQRVTLRCSPRSGDLSVYWYQQSLDQGLQFLIQYYNGEERAKGNILERFSAQQFPDLHSELNLSSLELGDSALYFCASSPRGATYEQYFGPGTRLTVT.

The chain combines TRBV7-9 with TRBJ2-1; D is unclear. The CDR3 length is 13 residues. V dropped 5 bases and J dropped 7 bases, with 12 bases sitting between them. The germline gives CDR1 SEHNR, CDR2 FQNEAQ (reference sequence). The DNA of the CDR3 is TGTGCCAGCAGCCCGAAGGACCGAAATGAGCAGTTCTTC. Translation: CASSPKDRNEQFF.

This chain uses TRBV7-2 with TRBJ2-3, with D perhaps TRBD1 (6 bases). The germline gives CDR1 SGHTA, CDR2 FQGNSA. The CDR3 runs 15 residues. V lost 1 base and J lost 0, with 8 bases in between. CDR3 sequence (DNA): TGTGCCAGCAGCTTAGACGGACAGAGCACAGATACGCAGTATTTT. Its protein product is CASSLDGQSTDTQYF.

The rearrangement uses TRBV29-1 and TRBJ2-7; 7 bases fit TRBD1. The CDR3 runs to 15 residues. Germline V CDR1 and CDR2: SQVTM, ANQGSEA. V shed 7 bases, J shed 0 bases, and the junction held 12 bases outside the gene matches. CDR3 nucleotides: TGCAGCGCTTCACCCGGGACAGCTTCCTCCTACGAGCAGTACTTC. Protein sequence: CSASPGTASSYEQYF.

Only one count was recorded for this clone. The J gene is TRBJ1-5, the V gene TRBV7-9; weak D call: TRBD1 (5 bases). CDR3 length equals 14 residues. CDR1 SEHNR and CDR2 FQNEAQ come from the germline V gene (reference sequence). Between the trimmed V and J ends, which lost 1 base and 6 bases, there was a span of 10 bases. In DNA form, the CDR3 reads TGTGCCAGCAGCTTAGGGGGGGTAAGTCAGCCCCAGCATTTT. Translation: CASSLGGVSQPQHF.

This rearrangement joins TRBV29-1 to TRBJ2-7; D call uncertain. The CDR3 runs to 13 residues. V was cut by 7 bases and J by 1 base, with 14 bases left in between. Per the germline V gene, CDR1 is SQVTM and CDR2 is ANQGSEA. CDR3 region: CSAGWVGSYEQYF. In DNA, the CDR3 is TGCAGCGCTGGGTGGGTTGGGTCCTACGAGCAGTACTTC.

The V and J genes are TRBV15 and TRBJ1-1, with D unclear. Per the germline V gene, CDR1 is LNHNV and CDR2 is YYDKDF (reference sequence). V was clipped by 0 bases and J by 6 bases, with 8 bases between them. This CDR3 contains 13 residues. The CDR3 sequence: CATSRDHGAEAFF. CDR3 nucleotide sequence: TGTGCCACCAGCAGAGATCATGGGGCTGAAGCTTTCTTT.

The chain recombines TRBV6-5 with TRBJ1-1; D uncertain. CDR3 length equals 11 residues. CDR1 and CDR2 (germline): MNHEY, SVGAGI. V lost 5 bases, J lost 3 bases, and 4 bases lay in between. CDR3 DNA: TGTGCCAGCAGTCAATACACTGAAGCTTTCTTT. It yields the protein CASSQYTEAFF.

This rearrangement joins TRBV7-3 to TRBJ2-3; D is perhaps TRBD1 (6 bases). With 5 bases removed from V and 5 bases from J, the gap between germline ends came to 11 bases. Looked up from germline, CDR1 is SGHTA and CDR2 is FQGTGA. This CDR3 has 13 residues. CDR3 region: CASSAGAGDTQYF. For the CDR3, the DNA is TGTGCCAGCAGCGCAGGGGCCGGAGATACGCAGTATTTT. Full variable domain (missing parts from reference TRBV7-3 and TRBJ2-3): GAGVSQTPSNKVTEKGKYVELRCDPISGHTALYWYRQSLGQGPEFLIYFQGTGAADDSGLPNDRFFAVRPEGSVSTLKIQRTERGDSAVYLCASSAGAGDTQYFGPGTRLTVL.

The chain links TRBV4-1 to TRBJ2-1, with TRBD2 identical over 12 bases. V lost 1 base and J lost 9; bases outside the gene matches: 7. Germline loops: CDR1 MGHRA, CDR2 YSYEKL. CDR3 size: 16 residues. In nucleotides, the CDR3 is TGCGCCAGCAGCCAAGGTCTAGCGGGAGGGCCGGGTGAGCAGTTCTTC. This codes for CASSQGLAGGPGEQFF.

The gene calls are TRBV4-1 and TRBJ2-2, with unresolved D. From germline, CDR1 is MGHRA and CDR2 YSYEKL. The ends were cut back, 0 bases at V and 4 bases at J, with 6 bases in the middle. The CDR3 is 14 amino acids. The CDR3 DNA follows: TGCGCCAGCAGCCAAGATTGGGTCACCGGGGAGCTGTTTTTT. Translation gives CASSQDWVTGELFF.

CDR3 protein: CASSLAGDEQYF. The CDR3 bases are TGTGCCAGCAGCTTAGCGGGGGACGAGCAGTACTTC. This chain links TRBV7-8 with TRBJ2-7; either TRBD1 or TRBD2 may supply D (5 bases each). Germline V gene sequence: CDR1 SGHVS, CDR2 FQNEAQ. This CDR3 has 12 amino acids. V was pared by 0 bases and J by 5 bases, with 5 bases between.